This note documents a single T cell receptor beta chain sequence. iRepertoire HTBI primers and Arm-PCR of CDR3 regions built TCR beta libraries. TCRdb analysed the multiplex PCR reads with MiXCR anew, one entry per CDR3 protein. The sample shows 250,000 or so distinct CDR3 sequences, over 20% of them seen only once. This record belongs to a study of regulatory T cells in long-lasting Graves disease. Sample time point: newly diagnosed GD, antithyroid drugs for less than 3 months. PBMC-extracted RNA yielded the TCR library. V gave up 4 bases and J gave up 0 bases, with 18 bases separating them. The CDR3 is made up of 17 amino acids. Germline V gene sequence: CDR1 MDHEN, CDR2 SYDVKM.

Here the sequenced sample was peripheral blood mononuclear cells (PBMCs), taken at new diagnosis, from a patient treated with antithyroid drugs. The clonotype was recovered from a female donor with Graves disease. The chain couples TRBV28 to TRBJ1-1; a weak D match, TRBD1 (5 bases). CDR3 in DNA: TGTGCCAGCAGTTCCTACTGGGACGCTCAGATGAACACTGAAGCTTTCTTT. It encodes CASSSYWDAQMNTEAFF.